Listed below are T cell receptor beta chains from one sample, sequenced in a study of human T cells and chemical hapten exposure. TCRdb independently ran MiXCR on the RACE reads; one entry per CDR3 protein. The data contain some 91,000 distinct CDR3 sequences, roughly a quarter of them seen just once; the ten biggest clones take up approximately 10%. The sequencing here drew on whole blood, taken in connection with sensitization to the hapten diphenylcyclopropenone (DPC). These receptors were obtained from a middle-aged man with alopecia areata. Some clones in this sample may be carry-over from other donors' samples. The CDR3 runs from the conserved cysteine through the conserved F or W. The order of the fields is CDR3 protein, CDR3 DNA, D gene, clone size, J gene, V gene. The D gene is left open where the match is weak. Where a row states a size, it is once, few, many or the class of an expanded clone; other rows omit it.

CASSLGGSGTEAFF | TGTGCCAGCAGTTTAGGGGGTAGTGGCACTGAAGCTTTCTTT | - | few | TRBJ1-1 | TRBV12-3/TRBV12-4
CASSPIAEGPYEQYF | TGTGCCAGCAGTCCAATAGCGGAAGGGCCGTACGAGCAGTACTTC | - | - | TRBJ2-7 | TRBV6-6
CASSFLGQSTDTQYF | TGTGCCAGCAGCTTTTTGGGACAGAGCACAGATACGCAGTATTTT | TRBD1 | few | TRBJ2-3 | TRBV7-2
CASDLQGRGEQFF | TGTGCCAGCGATCTTCAGGGACGGGGTGAGCAGTTCTTC | - | - | TRBJ2-1 | TRBV6-6
CATTPTGKIGYTF | TGTGCCACCACACCAACAGGGAAGATTGGCTACACCTTC | - | few | TRBJ1-2 | TRBV24-1
CSASLAGPDTQYF | TGCAGTGCTAGCCTAGCGGGGCCAGATACGCAGTATTTT | TRBD2 | - | TRBJ2-3 | TRBV20-1
CASTKLWEPSNQPQHF | TGTGCCAGCACCAAACTGTGGGAACCCAGCAATCAGCCCCAGCATTTT | - | - | TRBJ1-5 | TRBV6-9
CASSSEGQQTDTQYF | TGTGCCAGCAGCTCCGAGGGACAGCAAACAGATACGCAGTATTTT | TRBD1 | - | TRBJ2-3 | TRBV7-2
CASSGTGGDQPQHF | TGTGCCAGCAGTGGGACAGGGGGGGATCAGCCCCAGCATTTT | TRBD1 | - | TRBJ1-5 | TRBV2
CASSSFGSTGTDTQYF | TGTGCCAGCAGTTCCTTCGGGTCTACTGGCACAGATACGCAGTATTTT | - | - | TRBJ2-3 | TRBV6-2/TRBV6-3
CASSVRDSVYEQYF | TGTGCCAGCAGTGTTCGGGACAGCGTCTACGAGCAGTACTTC | TRBD1 | few | TRBJ2-7 | TRBV25-1
CASRYRAGNTEAFF | TGTGCCAGCAGGTACAGGGCCGGGAACACTGAAGCTTTCTTT | - | - | TRBJ1-1 | TRBV6-2/TRBV6-3
CATLRGPDWNEKLFF | TGTGCCACACTCCGAGGCCCAGATTGGAATGAAAAACTGTTTTTT | - | - | TRBJ1-4 | TRBV6-1
CSARLGGAYNEQFF | TGCAGTGCTAGACTAGGGGGGGCCTACAATGAGCAGTTCTTC | - | - | TRBJ2-1 | TRBV20-1
CASREEGGTDTQYF | TGTGCCAGCAGGGAAGAGGGGGGCACAGATACGCAGTATTTT | - | - | TRBJ2-3 | TRBV28
CASSLSTSGVYEQYF | TGTGCCAGCAGTTTAAGTACTAGCGGGGTTTACGAGCAGTACTTC | TRBD2 | - | TRBJ2-7 | TRBV12-3/TRBV12-4
CASSFLNRGANTGELFF | TGTGCCAGCAGCTTCCTCAACAGGGGGGCGAACACCGGGGAGCTGTTTTTT | TRBD1 | - | TRBJ2-2 | TRBV5-5
CASSLGLGRELDEQFF | TGTGCCAGCAGCTTAGGTCTGGGGCGGGAGTTAGATGAGCAGTTCTTC | TRBD2 | once | TRBJ2-1 | TRBV7-9
CASTRRGREQFF | TGTGCCAGCACCCGGCGGGGGAGGGAGCAGTTCTTC | TRBD2 | - | TRBJ2-1 | TRBV12-3/TRBV12-4
CATSQGSYQPQHF | TGTGCCACCAGCCAGGGGAGCTATCAGCCCCAGCATTTT | - | many | TRBJ1-5 | TRBV3-1
CSAGLTDNEQFF | TGCAGCGCTGGACTAACCGACAATGAGCAGTTCTTC | - | medium-sized | TRBJ2-1 | TRBV29-1
CSALRTSGLYEQYF | TGCAGTGCTCTCAGGACTAGCGGCCTCTACGAGCAGTACTTC | TRBD2 | few | TRBJ2-7 | TRBV20-1
CASSLVPLQGETQYF | TGTGCCAGCAGCTTAGTTCCCCTCCAGGGGGAGACCCAGTACTTC | - | few | TRBJ2-5 | TRBV11-2
CASSLEGSEAFF | TGTGCCAGCAGCTTAGAAGGCAGTGAAGCTTTCTTT | - | - | TRBJ1-1 | TRBV11-2
CASSPGGGGGYNEQFF | TGTGCCAGCAGCCCAGGTGGGGGCGGGGGCTACAATGAGCAGTTCTTC | - | few | TRBJ2-1 | TRBV3-1
CASSFLAEKLFF | TGTGCCAGCAGCTTTCTTGCGGAAAAACTGTTTTTT | - | - | TRBJ1-4 | TRBV7-8
CASSRGLARRDTQYF | TGTGCCAGCAGCCGGGGACTCGCGCGGAGAGATACGCAGTATTTT | - | - | TRBJ2-3 | TRBV6-2/TRBV6-3
CASSWDRGRNEQFF | TGTGCCAGCAGTTGGGACAGGGGGCGGAATGAGCAGTTCTTC | TRBD1 | few | TRBJ2-1 | TRBV12-3/TRBV12-4
CASSSRVGADTQYF | TGTGCCAGCAGCTCCCGGGTAGGAGCAGATACGCAGTATTTT | - | medium-sized | TRBJ2-3 | TRBV7-2
CASSLALASGRRNEQFF | TGTGCCAGCAGTTTAGCGCTGGCTAGCGGGAGGAGGAATGAGCAGTTCTTC | TRBD2 | few | TRBJ2-1 | TRBV12-3/TRBV12-4
CSVPTSGSYEQFF | TGCAGTGTCCCGACTAGCGGGAGCTATGAGCAGTTCTTC | TRBD2 | - | TRBJ2-1 | TRBV20-1
CASSLRVAGAGELFF | TGTGCCAGCAGCTTAAGGGTAGCGGGAGCCGGGGAGCTGTTTTTT | TRBD2 | - | TRBJ2-2 | TRBV7-6
CASSSLLAGATDTQYF | TGCGCCAGCAGCTCCTTACTAGCGGGAGCCACAGATACGCAGTATTTT | TRBD2 | few | TRBJ2-3 | TRBV5-1
CASSYGQGAWGTEAFF | TGTGCCAGCAGTTACGGACAGGGGGCGTGGGGTACTGAAGCTTTCTTT | TRBD1 | - | TRBJ1-1 | TRBV6-6
CASSHTQGYNEQFF | TGCGCCAGCAGCCATACCCAAGGTTACAATGAGCAGTTCTTC | - | few | TRBJ2-1 | TRBV5-1
CASTTSKGRGYTF | TGTGCCAGCACCACTTCTAAGGGGCGAGGCTACACCTTC | - | many | TRBJ1-2 | TRBV12-3/TRBV12-4
CAIKGSDDAQYF | TGTGCCATCAAAGGATCCGATGATGCGCAGTATTTT | - | few | TRBJ2-3 | TRBV10-3
CSVDGPEYWSSYNEQFF | TGCAGCGTTGACGGGCCCGAATATTGGAGCTCCTACAATGAGCAGTTCTTC | - | few | TRBJ2-1 | TRBV29-1
CATSRELDSTYEQYF | TGTGCCACCAGCAGAGAGCTGGACAGCACCTACGAGCAGTACTTC | - | - | TRBJ2-7 | TRBV15
CATPDRGPYGYTF | TGTGCCACCCCGGACAGGGGGCCCTATGGCTACACCTTC | TRBD1 | few | TRBJ1-2 | TRBV28
CASSLRGVRNTEAFF | TGTGCCAGCAGTTTACGGGGGGTAAGGAACACTGAAGCTTTCTTT | - | - | TRBJ1-1 | TRBV12-3/TRBV12-4
CASSYSASGANVLTF | TGTGCCAGCAGTTACTCTGCATCTGGGGCCAACGTCCTGACTTTC | - | few | TRBJ2-6 | TRBV6-2/TRBV6-3
CASSPQDLDTQYF | TGTGCCAGCTCACCGCAGGACCTAGATACGCAGTATTTT | - | few | TRBJ2-3 | TRBV18
CSGTTGTIEAFF | TGCAGCGGAACTACTGGGACCATTGAAGCTTTCTTT | - | few | TRBJ1-1 | TRBV29-1
CASSKPGVVTDTQYF | TGTGCCAGCAGCAAACCTGGGGTTGTGACAGATACGCAGTATTTT | - | few | TRBJ2-3 | TRBV5-6
CASSHHGNTIYF | TGTGCCAGCAGCCATCATGGAAACACCATATATTTT | - | - | TRBJ1-3 | TRBV14
CASSLGQGPHSPLHF | TGTGCCAGCAGTCTCGGACAGGGCCCGCATTCACCCCTCCACTTT | TRBD1 | few | TRBJ1-6 | TRBV12-3/TRBV12-4
CATKAVSNQPQHF | TGTGCCACCAAAGCGGTCAGCAATCAGCCCCAGCATTTT | - | - | TRBJ1-5 | TRBV19
CASSGAGAGANVLTF | TGTGCCAGCAGTGGTGCCGGAGCTGGGGCCAACGTCCTGACTTTC | - | - | TRBJ2-6 | TRBV6-1